This T cell receptor beta chain was found in a study of OX40 agonist ivuxolimab in advanced cancers. At the level of the whole study: Ivuxolimab was a fully human IgG2 agonistic monoclonal antibody targeting the costimulatory receptor OX40 (CD134). The dose-escalation cohort was 82.7% male with a mean age of about 60 years, ranging from 23 to 79. The point of sequencing TCRbeta in the periphery was to test whether ivuxolimab changed TCR sequence diversity and drove clonal T-cell expansion. The paper reports the monotherapy dose-escalation portion (N of about 50 patients) of the phase I ivuxolimab trial. Patients were allowed to have had prior anti-PD-1, anti-PD-L1 or anti-CTLA-4 therapy, and approximately 40% of the dose-escalation patients had been treated with checkpoint inhibitors. Partial responses occurred in three dose-escalation patients, of whom one had hepatocellular carcinoma and two had cutaneous melanoma. Intravenous ivuxolimab was administered to patients every 2 weeks at six dose levels: 0.01, 0.1, 0.3, 1.5, 3 and 10 mg/kg. Of the 50 or so patients in dose escalation, approximately 20 had hepatocellular carcinoma, approximately 15 had melanoma, 9 had renal cell carcinoma and 9 had head and neck cancer.

Genomic DNA was isolated from the sorted cells so that the TCRbeta CDR3 region could be sequenced. The immunoSEQ Assay was used for sequencing of TCRbeta CDR3 regions. The clones in this table, taken by TCRdb from immuneACCESS, are in-frame only. Not every clone is retained; where verified, under half of the shortfall comes from an unresolved V gene, and the cause of the rest is unknown. The sample table shows some 35,000 clones, and around four fifths are seen once. The biggest ten clones account for 20% to 25% of the sample. Study-level results and caveats: Partial responders in the 0.1-3.0 mg/kg groups had among the lowest normalized peripheral clonal expansion, especially among CD8+ T cells. At doses of 0.1 to 3.0 mg/kg, clonal expansion of both CD4+ and CD8+ T cells in blood was seen between baseline and week 6. Low levels of normalized T-cell clonal expansion were also shown by some nonresponding patients. The antigen specificity of the peripheral T cells that underwent clonal expansion was not determined. On average, CD8+ T cells showed more expanded clones than CD4+ T cells after ivuxolimab.

Comment on this clone: Its antigen is currently not known. Base qualities are missing; no much larger clone stands one base away.

The trial excluded patients who had a history of autoimmune disease or were on systemic immunosuppression. Peripheral blood for TCR sequencing was collected from all dose cohorts at baseline, on cycle 4 day 1, and on cycle 7 day 1. Samples were obtained from an open-label, multicenter, first-in-human phase I dose-escalation trial of ivuxolimab. Adults with locally advanced or metastatic melanoma, renal cell, hepatocellular, or head and neck squamous cell carcinoma were enrolled in the trial. CD4+ and CD8+ T cells were sorted separately from peripheral blood before TCR sequencing. Source: CD4+ or CD8+ T cells sorted from blood, taken in a trial of the OX40 agonist ivuxolimab. The TCR originated in an adult with an advanced solid tumor such as melanoma, head and neck, liver or kidney cancer.

For the CDR3, the sequence is CAWGDPALSSYNSPLHF. The DNA reads TGTGCCTGGGGGGACCCCGCGCTGAGCTCCTATAATTCACCCCTCCACTTT. Here the chain combines TRBV30 and TRBJ1-6, and possibly TRBD1, on 5 matching bases. Between the V and J ends, shortened by 5 bases and 0 bases respectively, the junction contains 17 bases. The CDR3 holds 17 amino acids from the cysteine to the phenylalanine. Just CDR3 DNA is preserved here, 51 bases in frame from base 1. Taken from the germline V gene (reference sequence), the CDR1 and CDR2 loops are GTSNPN and SVGIG.